The 23 T cell receptor beta chains below all came from one sample that was sequenced in a study of persistence of HIV-infected CD4 T cells. The libraries were made with immunoSEQ version 4 in survey mode. Repertoires were generated with immunoSEQ multiplex PCR, while TCRdb's copy carries only in-frame clones and drops some. Of tens of thousands of clones in the sample, 74% are singletons; the top ten hold around 1.9%. For these TCRs, the target antigens are not known. Cells were stimulated with overlapping HIV-1 Gag 15-mer peptides. CD4+ T cells upregulating both CD40 ligand and CD69 were sorted as responding cells. The material sequenced was CD4+ T cells sorted from PBMCs after 18-hour stimulation, taken from a patient who received antiretroviral therapy. Every receptor here comes from an adult man with HIV who was CMV-seropositive.

The J gene is TRBJ2-7, the V gene TRBV7-9; possibly TRBD1 for D (8 bases). The V gene lost 1 base and the J gene lost 5 bases, with 18 bases spanning the gap. Per the germline V gene, CDR1 is SEHNR and CDR2 is FQNEAQ (reference sequence). This CDR3 contains 16 residues. The CDR3 region is CASSLVGQEGRDEQYF. The CDR3 DNA sequence: TGTGCCAGCAGCTTAGTGGGACAGGAGGGGAGGGACGAGCAGTACTTC.

The V and J genes are TRBV5-1 and TRBJ2-1; 10 bases fit TRBD1. V was pared by 0 bases and J by 7 bases, with 10 bases of the junction left unmatched. CDR1 is SGHRS, CDR2 YFSETQ, per germline. The CDR3 is 17 amino acids. CDR3 sequence: CASSLVTPGQGTNEQFF. The DNA of the CDR3 is TGCGCCAGCAGCTTGGTAACCCCGGGACAGGGGACGAATGAGCAGTTCTTC.

V gene TRBV6-4 combines with J gene TRBJ2-2; D remains unclear. There are 14 residues in the CDR3. The V end lost 4 bases, the J end lost 1 base, and 7 bases lay between the germline ends. Germline V CDR1 and CDR2: MRHNA, SNTAGT. The CDR3 bases are TGTGCCAGCAGTGCCCTCTGGAACACCGGGGAGCTGTTTTTT. Encoded protein: CASSALWNTGELFF.

This sequence joins TRBV6-2 or TRBV6-3 and TRBJ2-7; D not resolved. V lost 4 bases to trimming and J lost 9 bases, with 10 bases between them. The germline V gene encodes CDR1 MNHEY and CDR2 SVGEGT. CDR3 size: 11 residues. Here the CDR3 reads CASSSSWVQYF. In DNA form, the CDR3 reads TGTGCCAGCAGTTCTTCCTGGGTGCAGTACTTC.

The chain combines TRBV28 with TRBJ2-7; weak D call: TRBD2 (5 bases). The CDR3 length is 12 residues. The V and J ends lost 6 bases and 5 bases respectively, with 11 bases between them. CDR1 is MDHEN and CDR2 is SYDVKM in the germline V gene. CDR3 protein: CASSSTSNEQYF. The CDR3 nucleotides read TGTGCCAGCAGCTCCACTAGTAACGAGCAGTACTTC.

The V and J genes are TRBV5-1 and TRBJ2-2, with TRBD1 matching over 7 bases. In germline, CDR1 is SGHRS, CDR2 YFSETQ. V lost 4 bases, J lost 4 bases, and 10 bases stayed unmatched. The CDR3 extends over 16 amino acids. The CDR3 loop is CASSTNRGSGTGELFF. Written as DNA, the CDR3 is TGCGCCAGCAGCACCAACAGGGGTAGTGGCACCGGGGAGCTGTTTTTT.

This sequence joins TRBV5-4 and TRBJ2-2; 14 nucleotides match TRBD2. Losses at the gene ends were 0 bases for V and 5 bases for J; bases not matched to a gene: 6. This CDR3 is built from 18 residues. In germline, CDR1 is SGHNT, CDR2 YYREEE (reference sequence). The CDR3 region has the DNA TGTGCCAGCAGCTTGGGACTAGCGGGGGGGTATGGAACCGGGGAGCTGTTTTTT. It translates to CASSLGLAGGYGTGELFF.

This chain uses TRBV7-3 with TRBJ2-3, with D maybe TRBD2 (5 bases). The CDR3 covers 14 residues. In germline, CDR1 is SGHTA, CDR2 FQGTGA. V lost 4 bases and J lost 5, with 13 bases in between. In DNA, the CDR3 is TGTGCCAGCAGCTACGTCGGGGAGCGAGATACGCAGTATTTT. Encoded protein: CASSYVGERDTQYF.

This chain links TRBV2 with TRBJ2-1, with D unclear. CDR3 length equals 14 residues. Germline V gives CDR1 SNHLY, CDR2 FYNNEI. Trimming pared 7 bases from V and 9 bases from J, leaving 19 bases between. The CDR3: CASINQWIRPEQFF. The CDR3, as DNA: TGTGCCAGCATTAACCAGTGGATCCGCCCTGAGCAGTTCTTC. Full variable domain (remainder filled in from reference TRBV2 and TRBJ2-1): EPEVTQTPSHQVTQMGQEVILRCVPISNHLYFYWYRQILGQKVEFLVSFYNNEISEKSEIFDDQFSVERPDGSNFTLKIRSTKLEDSAMYFCASINQWIRPEQFFGPGTRLTVL.

V and J are TRBV28 and TRBJ2-3; 12 bases match TRBD2. Germline V gene lookup returns CDR1 MDHEN and CDR2 SYDVKM. J gave up 2 bases and V 3 bases, and 6 bases lay outside the gene matches. The CDR3 loop spans 17 amino acids. CDR3 sequence reads: CASSLWASGGVTDTQYF. The DNA of the CDR3 is TGTGCCAGCAGTTTGTGGGCTAGCGGGGGGGTCACAGATACGCAGTATTTT.

This clone has a single count. The chain couples TRBV24-1 to TRBJ2-1; D might be TRBD1 or TRBD2, each matching 5 bases. Germline-derived CDR1 and CDR2 are KGHDR and SFDVKD. V was clipped by 1 base and J by 6 bases, with 15 bases between them. CDR3 length: 16 residues. CDR3 DNA: TGTGCCACCAGTGATTTAGGGACGGAAGTTCGCAATGAGCAGTTCTTC. It specifies CATSDLGTEVRNEQFF.

This chain connects TRBV5-1 to TRBJ1-6, with unresolved D. Deletions cut 0 bases from V and 7 bases from J, with 23 bases between. Germline V gene sequence: CDR1 SGHRS, CDR2 YFSETQ. This CDR3 contains 19 residues. CDR3 nucleotides: TGCGCCAGCAGCTTGGAACTAGGTCCGAACTATAACTCCAATTCACCCCTCCACTTT. Translation gives CASSLELGPNYNSNSPLHF.

V usage is TRBV6-2 or TRBV6-3 and J usage is TRBJ1-5; D not resolved. The CDR3 has 13 residues. Germline V gene data show CDR1 as MNHEY and CDR2 as SVGEGT. Trimming removed 0 bases from V and 7 bases from J, with 7 bases in between. CDR3 loop: CASSYSEGQPQHF. The CDR3 coding sequence is TGTGCCAGCAGTTACTCCGAAGGGCAGCCCCAGCATTTT.

V gene TRBV5-1 combines with J gene TRBJ2-5; D might be TRBD1 (5 bases). Germline V gene data show CDR1 as SGHRS and CDR2 as YFSETQ. This CDR3 has 15 residues. V was clipped by 0 bases and J by 4 bases, with 13 bases between them. CDR3 bases: TGCGCCAGCAGCTTGGAGTCCAGGGTGAGAGAGACCCAGTACTTC. Its protein product is CASSLESRVRETQYF.

This clone appeared a few times. The rearrangement uses TRBV28 and TRBJ1-3; tentatively, D is TRBD1 (5 bases). CDR3 length equals 14 residues. CDR1 and CDR2 (germline): MDHEN, SYDVKM. Trimming took off 6 bases at V and 3 bases at J, with 12 bases between the two ends. The CDR3 protein is CASSSPGSGNTIYF. The CDR3, as DNA: TGTGCCAGCAGCTCCCCAGGGAGTGGAAACACCATATATTTT.

The rearrangement links TRBV18 to TRBJ1-6, with 7 bases that match TRBD1. CDR1 is KGHSH, CDR2 LQKENI, per germline. With 6 bases clipped from V and 9 bases from J, the junction kept 5 bases outside the gene matches. The CDR3 extends over 13 amino acids. The CDR3 DNA reads TGTGCCAGCTCTACGGACAGGTTTTCACCCCTCCACTTT. Its translation: CASSTDRFSPLHF.

The chain has TRBV6-1 and TRBJ2-4; D may be TRBD1 (6 bases). Trimming left V 4 bases short and J 0 bases short, with 22 bases between. Germline loops: CDR1 MNHNS, CDR2 SASEGT. The CDR3 has 19 amino acids. CDR3 region: CASSAQQGSLTLAKNIQYF. The CDR3 coding sequence is TGTGCCAGCAGTGCTCAACAGGGTTCCCTCACGTTAGCCAAAAACATTCAGTACTTC.

This chain connects TRBV18 to TRBJ1-3; D possibly corresponds to TRBD1 (5 bases). This CDR3 is built from 16 residues. Trimming cost V 2 bases and J 0 bases, with 11 bases left between them. From germline, CDR1 is KGHSH and CDR2 LQKENI. The CDR3 DNA sequence: TGTGCCAGCTCACCAGGACAAATAATCTCTGGAAACACCATATATTTT. It codes for CASSPGQIISGNTIYF.

This clone was counted a few times. V gene TRBV14 combines with J gene TRBJ1-1; D is unresolved. The CDR3 is 13 amino acids. V dropped 0 bases and J dropped 1 base, with 3 bases sitting between them. CDR1 is SGHDN and CDR2 is FVKESK in the germline V gene. Here the CDR3 DNA reads TGTGCCAGCAGCCAAGATCAGAACACTGAAGCTTTCTTT. Translated, it gives CASSQDQNTEAFF.

This rearrangement joins TRBV7-9 to TRBJ2-7; D is undetermined. Per germline, CDR1 SEHNR and CDR2 FQNEAQ (reference sequence). CDR3 length: 13 amino acids. V gave up 3 bases and J gave up 0 bases, with 6 bases separating them. CDR3 loop: CASSFTFSYEQYF. Here the CDR3 DNA reads TGTGCCAGCAGCTTTACCTTCTCCTACGAGCAGTACTTC.

J is TRBJ2-4 and V is TRBV3-1 (or the pseudogene TRBV3-2), with 7 bases identical to TRBD2. CDR1 is LGHDT and CDR2 is YNNKEL in the germline V gene (reference sequence). The CDR3 is 14 residues long. V gave up 1 base and J gave up 9 bases; unmatched junction bases: 6. Written as DNA, the CDR3 is TGTGCCAGCAGCCAAGGCGGGGAGGGTGGCATTCAGTACTTC. Translated, it gives CASSQGGEGGIQYF.

This clone has a handful of counts. The chain has TRBV18 and TRBJ2-7; 9 bases match TRBD1. Germline V gene lookup returns CDR1 KGHSH and CDR2 LQKENI. This CDR3 spans 15 amino acids. V lost 5 bases to trimming and J lost 1 base; unmatched junction nucleotides: 6. The CDR3 bases are TGTGCCAGCTCAACCGGGGGACAGGGATCCTACGAGCAGTACTTC. Its translation is CASSTGGQGSYEQYF.

The V and J genes are TRBV9 and TRBJ2-7, with unresolved D. The CDR3 consists of 13 residues. CDR1 SGDLS and CDR2 YYNGEE come from the germline V gene. Trimming left V 2 bases short and J 3 bases short, with 9 bases between. In DNA, the CDR3 is TGTGCCAGCAGCGTTGGGTCCCACTACGAGCAGTACTTC. It is translated as CASSVGSHYEQYF.